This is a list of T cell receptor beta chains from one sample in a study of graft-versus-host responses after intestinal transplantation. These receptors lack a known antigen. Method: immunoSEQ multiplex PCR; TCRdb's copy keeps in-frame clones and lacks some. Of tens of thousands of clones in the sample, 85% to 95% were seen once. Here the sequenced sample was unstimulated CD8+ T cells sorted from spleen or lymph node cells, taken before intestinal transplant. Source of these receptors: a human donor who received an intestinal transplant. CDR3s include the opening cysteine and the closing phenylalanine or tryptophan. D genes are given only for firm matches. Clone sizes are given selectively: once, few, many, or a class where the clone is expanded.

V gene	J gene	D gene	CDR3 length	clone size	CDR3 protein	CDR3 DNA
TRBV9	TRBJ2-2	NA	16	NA	CASSVGRGGGTGELFF	TGTGCCAGCAGCGTAGGGAGGGGAGGAGGAACCGGGGAGCTGTTTTTT
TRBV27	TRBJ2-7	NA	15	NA	CASSQTPTGTNEQYF	TGTGCCAGCAGCCAAACCCCGACAGGAACCAACGAGCAGTACTTC
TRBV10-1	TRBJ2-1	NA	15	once	CASSRDSLGFAEQFF	TGCGCCAGCAGTCGGGACTCCCTAGGTTTTGCTGAGCAGTTCTTC
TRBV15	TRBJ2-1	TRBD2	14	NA	CATSSSGRYNEQFF	TGTGCCACCAGCAGTAGCGGGAGATACAATGAGCAGTTCTTC
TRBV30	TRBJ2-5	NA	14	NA	CAWSVLMRGETQYF	TGTGCCTGGAGTGTACTAATGCGGGGAGAGACCCAGTACTTC
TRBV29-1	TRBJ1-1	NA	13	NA	CSVGATSRSEAFF	TGCAGCGTTGGCGCGACGTCTAGGTCTGAAGCTTTCTTT
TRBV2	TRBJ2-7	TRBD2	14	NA	CASNPSGRNYEQYF	TGTGCCAGCAACCCTAGCGGGAGGAACTACGAGCAGTACTTC
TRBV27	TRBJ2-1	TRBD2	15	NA	CASSLSPSGSAEQFF	TGTGCCAGCAGTTTATCGCCTAGCGGGAGTGCTGAGCAGTTCTTC
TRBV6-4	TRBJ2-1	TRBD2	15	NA	CASSDGTSGNNEQFF	TGTGCCAGCAGCGACGGGACTAGCGGTAACAATGAGCAGTTCTTC
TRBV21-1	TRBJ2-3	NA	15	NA	CASSAPSGSTDTQYF	TGTGCCAGCAGCGCGCCTAGCGGAAGCACAGATACGCAGTATTTT
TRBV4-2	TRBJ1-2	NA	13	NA	CASSQDNVDGYTF	TGTGCCAGCAGCCAAGATAATGTAGATGGCTACACCTTC
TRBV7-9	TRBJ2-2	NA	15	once	CASSLVVQDTGELFF	TGTGCCAGCAGCTTAGTTGTACAGGACACCGGGGAGCTGTTTTTT
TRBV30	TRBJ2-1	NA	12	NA	CAWSVTDNEQFF	TGTGCCTGGAGTGTGACAGACAATGAGCAGTTCTTC
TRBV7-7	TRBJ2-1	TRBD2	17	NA	CASSLAPRLAGLGEQFF	TGTGCCAGCAGCTTAGCTCCTCGGCTAGCGGGACTCGGTGAGCAGTTCTTC
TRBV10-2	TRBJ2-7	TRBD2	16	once	CASSLGAGTSSYEQYF	TGCGCCAGCAGCTTAGGAGCCGGGACTAGCTCCTACGAGCAGTACTTC
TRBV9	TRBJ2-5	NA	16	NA	CASSVGTWDIQETQYF	TGTGCCAGCAGCGTAGGAACTTGGGACATCCAAGAGACCCAGTACTTC